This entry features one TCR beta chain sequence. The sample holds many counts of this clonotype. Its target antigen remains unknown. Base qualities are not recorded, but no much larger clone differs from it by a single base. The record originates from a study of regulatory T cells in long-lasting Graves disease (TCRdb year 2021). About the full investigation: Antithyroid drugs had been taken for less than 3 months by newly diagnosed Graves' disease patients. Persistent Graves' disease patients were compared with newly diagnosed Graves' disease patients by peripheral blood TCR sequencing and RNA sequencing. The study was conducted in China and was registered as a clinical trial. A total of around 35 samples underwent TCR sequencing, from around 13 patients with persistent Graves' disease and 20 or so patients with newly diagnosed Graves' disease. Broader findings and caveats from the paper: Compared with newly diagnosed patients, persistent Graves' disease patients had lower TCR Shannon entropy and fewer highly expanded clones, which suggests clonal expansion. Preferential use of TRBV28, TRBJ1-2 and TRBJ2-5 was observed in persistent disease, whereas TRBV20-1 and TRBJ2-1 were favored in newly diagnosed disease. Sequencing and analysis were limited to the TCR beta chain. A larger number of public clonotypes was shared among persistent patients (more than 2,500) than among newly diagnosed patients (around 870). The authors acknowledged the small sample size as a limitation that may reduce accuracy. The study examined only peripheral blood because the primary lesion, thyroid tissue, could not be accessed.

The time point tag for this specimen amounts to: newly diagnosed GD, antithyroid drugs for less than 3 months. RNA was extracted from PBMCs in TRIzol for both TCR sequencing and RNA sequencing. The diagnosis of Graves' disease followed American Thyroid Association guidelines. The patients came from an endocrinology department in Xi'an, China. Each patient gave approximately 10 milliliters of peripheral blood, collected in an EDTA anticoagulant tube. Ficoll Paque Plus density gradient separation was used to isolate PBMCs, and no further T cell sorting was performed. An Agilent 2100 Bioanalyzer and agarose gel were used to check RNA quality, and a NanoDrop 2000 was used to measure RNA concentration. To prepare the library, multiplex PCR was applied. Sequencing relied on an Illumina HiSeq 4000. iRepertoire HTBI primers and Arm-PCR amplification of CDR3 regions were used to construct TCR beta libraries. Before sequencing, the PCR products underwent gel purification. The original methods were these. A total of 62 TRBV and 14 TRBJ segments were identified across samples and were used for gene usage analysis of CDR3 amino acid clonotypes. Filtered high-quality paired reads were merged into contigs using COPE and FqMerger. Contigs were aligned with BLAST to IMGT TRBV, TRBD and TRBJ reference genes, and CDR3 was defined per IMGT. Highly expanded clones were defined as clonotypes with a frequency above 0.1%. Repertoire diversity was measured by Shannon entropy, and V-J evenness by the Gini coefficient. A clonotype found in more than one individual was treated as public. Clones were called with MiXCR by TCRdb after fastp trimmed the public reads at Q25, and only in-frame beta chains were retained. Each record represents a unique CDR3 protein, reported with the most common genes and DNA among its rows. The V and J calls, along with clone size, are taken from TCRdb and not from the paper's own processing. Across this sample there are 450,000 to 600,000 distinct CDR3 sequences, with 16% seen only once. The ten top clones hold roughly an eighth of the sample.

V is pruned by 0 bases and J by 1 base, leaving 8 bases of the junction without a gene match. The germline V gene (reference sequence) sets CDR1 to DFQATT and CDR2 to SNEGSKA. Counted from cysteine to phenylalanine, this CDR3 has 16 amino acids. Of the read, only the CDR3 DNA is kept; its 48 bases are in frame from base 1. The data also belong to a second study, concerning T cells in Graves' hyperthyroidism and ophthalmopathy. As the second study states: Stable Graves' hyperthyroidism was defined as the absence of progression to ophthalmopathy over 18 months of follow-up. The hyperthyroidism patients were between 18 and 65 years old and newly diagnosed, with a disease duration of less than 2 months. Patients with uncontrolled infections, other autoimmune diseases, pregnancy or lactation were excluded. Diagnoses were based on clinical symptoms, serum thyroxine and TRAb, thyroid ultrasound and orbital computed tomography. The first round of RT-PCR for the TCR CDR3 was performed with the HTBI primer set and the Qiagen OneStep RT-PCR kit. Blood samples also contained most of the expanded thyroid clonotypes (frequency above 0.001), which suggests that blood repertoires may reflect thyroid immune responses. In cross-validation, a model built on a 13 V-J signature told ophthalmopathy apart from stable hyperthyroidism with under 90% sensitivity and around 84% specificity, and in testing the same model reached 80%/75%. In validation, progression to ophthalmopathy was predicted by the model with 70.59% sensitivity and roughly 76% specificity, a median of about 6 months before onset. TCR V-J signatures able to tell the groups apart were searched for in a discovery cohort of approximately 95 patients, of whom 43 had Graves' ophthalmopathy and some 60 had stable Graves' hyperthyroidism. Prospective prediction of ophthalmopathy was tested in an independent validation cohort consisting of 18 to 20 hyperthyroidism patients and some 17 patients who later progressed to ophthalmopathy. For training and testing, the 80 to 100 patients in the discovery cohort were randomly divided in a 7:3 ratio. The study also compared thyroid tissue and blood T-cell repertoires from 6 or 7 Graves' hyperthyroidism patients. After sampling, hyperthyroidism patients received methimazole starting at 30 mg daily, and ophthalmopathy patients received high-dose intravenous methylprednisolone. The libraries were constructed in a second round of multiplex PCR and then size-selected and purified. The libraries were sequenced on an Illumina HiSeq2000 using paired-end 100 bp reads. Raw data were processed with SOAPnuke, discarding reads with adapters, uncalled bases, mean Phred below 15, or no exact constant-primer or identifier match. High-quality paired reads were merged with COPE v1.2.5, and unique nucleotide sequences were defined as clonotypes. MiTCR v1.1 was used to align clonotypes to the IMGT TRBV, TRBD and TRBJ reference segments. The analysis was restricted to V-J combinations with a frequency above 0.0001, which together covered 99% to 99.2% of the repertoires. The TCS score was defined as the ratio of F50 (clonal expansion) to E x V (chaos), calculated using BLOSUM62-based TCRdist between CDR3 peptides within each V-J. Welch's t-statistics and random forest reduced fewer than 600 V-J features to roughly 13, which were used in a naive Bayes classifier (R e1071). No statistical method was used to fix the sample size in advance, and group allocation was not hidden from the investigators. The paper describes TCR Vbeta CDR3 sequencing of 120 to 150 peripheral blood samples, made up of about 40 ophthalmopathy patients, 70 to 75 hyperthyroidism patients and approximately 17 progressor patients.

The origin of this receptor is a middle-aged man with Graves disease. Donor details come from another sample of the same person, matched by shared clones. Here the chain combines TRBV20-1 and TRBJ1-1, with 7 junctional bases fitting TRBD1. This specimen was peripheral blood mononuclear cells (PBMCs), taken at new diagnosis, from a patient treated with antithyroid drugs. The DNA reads TGCAGTGCTAGAGATAGGACAGGAGCACAGAACACTGAAGCTTTCTTT. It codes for CSARDRTGAQNTEAFF.